This passage covers 6 T cell receptor beta chains from one sample sequenced in a study of T-cell reconstitution after alpha-beta-depleted transplantation in children. During its preparation, the TCRbeta library received unique molecular identifiers. TCRdb re-analysed the PCR reads in MiXCR, keeping a single row per CDR3 protein. The sample includes 120,000 or so distinct CDR3 sequences, about a tenth of them seen just once. Sequences were derived from PBMCs from the stem cell graft donor, sampled from the stem cell graft. The origin of the receptors is a human donor who donated a stem cell graft to a child with acute lymphoblastic leukemia.

In this sample, this clonotype turned up many times. The genes are TRBV9 and TRBJ2-7; 7 bases map to TRBD1. The CDR3 sequence is 16 residues long. Germline CDR1 is SGDLS and CDR2 is YYNGEE. With V trimmed by 2 bases and J by 3 bases, 11 bases remained unmatched. The CDR3 region is CASSVQWDSYNYEQYF. In DNA form, the CDR3 reads TGTGCCAGCAGCGTCCAATGGGACAGCTATAACTACGAGCAGTACTTC.

The sample holds many counts of this clonotype. The chain links TRBV28 to TRBJ2-5; D is undetermined. The V gene's germline CDR1 is MDHEN and CDR2 SYDVKM. The V and J ends lost 3 bases and 5 bases respectively, with 13 bases between them. This CDR3 has 14 amino acids. The DNA for the CDR3 is TGTGCCAGCAGTTTTAATCCTACCCCGGAGACCCAGTACTTC. Translating gives CASSFNPTPETQYF.

This clonotype was seen at least ten times. J is TRBJ1-1 and V is TRBV5-6; D unresolved. The germline CDR1 and CDR2 sequences are SGHDT and YYEEEE. Trimming removed 1 base from V and 5 bases from J, with 9 bases in between. The CDR3 length is 13 residues. CDR3 DNA sequence: TGTGCCAGCAGCTTGAGTCTTCGGACTGAAGCTTTCTTT. This encodes CASSLSLRTEAFF.

This clonotype appeared many times. The rearrangement links TRBV7-9 to TRBJ2-7, with a possible D match to TRBD2 (6 bases). Germline-derived CDR1 and CDR2 are SEHNR and FQNEAQ (reference sequence). V was pared by 2 bases and J by 4 bases, with 15 bases between. The CDR3 length is 15 residues. The CDR3 spells CASSLSPQGGYEQYF. The CDR3 nucleotides are TGTGCCAGCAGCTTATCACCCCAGGGAGGATACGAGCAGTACTTC.

This clonotype was detected many times. The chain is built from TRBV29-1 and TRBJ1-2; D is uncertain. Germline values: CDR1 SQVTM, CDR2 ANQGSEA. The CDR3 covers 12 residues. Trimming removed 1 base from V and 6 bases from J, with 9 bases in between. The CDR3 loop reads CSVEAGPHGYTF. The CDR3 nucleotides read TGCAGCGTTGAAGCCGGGCCCCATGGCTACACCTTC. The whole variable domain, remainder taken from reference TRBV29-1 and TRBJ1-2, is SAVISQKPSRDICQRGTSLTIQCQVDSQVTMMFWYRQQPGQSLTLIATANQGSEATYESGFVIDKFPISRPNLTFSTLTVSNMSPEDSSIYLCSVEAGPHGYTFGSGTRLTVV.

This clonotype came up many times. This chain connects TRBV6-2 or TRBV6-3 to TRBJ2-7; D may be TRBD2 (6 bases). Germline V gene sequence: CDR1 MNHEY, CDR2 SVGEGT. Trimming left V 2 bases short and J 3 bases short, with 11 bases between. This CDR3 spans 14 amino acids. DNA of the CDR3: TGTGCCAGCAGTTACACCAGCGGGTTCTACGAGCAGTACTTC. Residues: CASSYTSGFYEQYF.